This is a list of T cell receptor beta chains from one sample in a study of blood T cell repertoires in COVID-19. Clones were sequenced by immunoSEQ multiplex PCR, and TCRdb holds only the in-frame ones, with some missing. The data hold 200,000 to 300,000 clones, with more than 70% observed a single time. Sequenced material: peripheral blood. All receptors derive from a woman between 50 and 59 years old with acute or convalescent COVID-19. The CDR3 runs from the conserved cysteine through the conserved F or W. Fields, in order: clone size, V gene, D gene, J gene, CDR3 protein, CDR3 DNA. The D gene is left open where the match is weak. Clone size appears in some rows only: once, few, many, or a class for an expanded clone.

NA	TRBV19	NA	TRBJ2-1	CASSIDRGSYNEQFF	TGTGCCAGTAGTATAGACAGGGGCTCCTACAATGAGCAGTTCTTC
NA	TRBV7-6	NA	TRBJ1-5	CASSSRNQPQHF	TGTGCCAGCAGCTCGCGGAATCAGCCCCAGCATTTT
NA	TRBV27	TRBD1	TRBJ2-3	CASSSIYRGQDTDTQYF	TGTGCCAGCAGTTCGATATACAGGGGGCAGGACACAGATACGCAGTATTTT
NA	TRBV11-2	NA	TRBJ2-3	CASSLDRHSDTQYF	TGTGCCAGCAGCTTAGACAGGCACTCAGATACGCAGTATTTT
NA	TRBV18	NA	TRBJ2-3	CASSATGPDTDTQYF	TGTGCCAGCTCAGCTACAGGGCCCGACACAGATACGCAGTATTTT
few	TRBV5-1	TRBD1	TRBJ2-7	CASSFRDRGFYEQYF	TGCGCCAGCAGCTTCCGGGACAGGGGGTTCTACGAGCAGTACTTC
NA	TRBV15	TRBD1	TRBJ2-1	CATSRGQGPYNEQFF	TGTGCCACCAGCAGAGGACAGGGGCCCTACAATGAGCAGTTCTTC
NA	TRBV7-7	NA	TRBJ1-4	CASSQGGTNEKLFF	TGTGCCAGCAGCCAAGGGGGAACCAATGAAAAACTGTTTTTT
NA	TRBV18	NA	TRBJ2-7	CASSPQRKPQDYEQYF	TGTGCCAGCTCACCACAGCGGAAACCCCAGGACTACGAGCAGTACTTC
NA	TRBV28	TRBD1	TRBJ1-6	CASSWTGGPLHF	TGTGCCAGCAGTTGGACAGGGGGACCCCTCCACTTT
NA	TRBV2	TRBD1	TRBJ2-7	CASSEQGDSYEQYF	TGTGCCAGCAGTGAACAGGGGGACAGTTACGAGCAGTACTTC
once	TRBV27	TRBD2	TRBJ2-7	CASSLIGEGKAYEQYF	TGTGCCAGCAGTTTGATCGGGGAGGGAAAAGCCTACGAGCAGTACTTC
NA	TRBV19	TRBD2	TRBJ2-3	CASSTGTGTSGRETQYF	TGTGCCAGTAGTACGGGGACAGGGACTAGCGGGAGGGAGACGCAGTATTTT
NA	TRBV6-1	NA	TRBJ2-5	CASSEVQGKETQYF	TGTGCCAGCAGTGAAGTGCAGGGGAAAGAGACCCAGTACTTC
NA	TRBV30	NA	TRBJ1-1	CAWRAGAATEAFF	TGTGCCTGGAGAGCGGGGGCGGCCACTGAAGCTTTCTTT
NA	TRBV7-2	NA	TRBJ1-5	CASSLRWGGAHSNQPQHF	TGTGCCAGCAGCTTAAGGTGGGGGGGAGCGCATAGCAATCAGCCCCAGCATTTT
few	TRBV5-6	TRBD1	TRBJ1-5	CASSSSTGGGYQPQHF	TGTGCCAGCAGCTCCTCGACAGGGGGCGGTTATCAGCCCCAGCATTTT
NA	TRBV30	NA	TRBJ1-1	CGGRVWRNTEAFF	TGTGGGGGGAGGGTGTGGAGGAACACTGAAGCTTTCTTT
once	TRBV7-3	TRBD2	TRBJ2-2	CASGTGGYTGELFF	TGTGCCAGCGGTACGGGAGGGTACACCGGGGAGCTGTTTTTT
NA	TRBV27	TRBD2	TRBJ2-7	CASSLRGVSYEQYF	TGTGCCAGCAGTTTACGGGGGGTCTCCTACGAGCAGTACTTC
NA	TRBV5-4	TRBD1	TRBJ2-7	CASSIGQGEEQYF	TGTGCCAGCAGCATCGGACAGGGGGAAGAGCAGTACTTC
once	TRBV3-1/TRBV3-2	NA	TRBJ1-1	CASSFRGGSGTEAFF	TGTGCCAGCAGCTTCAGGGGCGGGTCGGGCACTGAAGCTTTCTTT
NA	TRBV27	TRBD2	TRBJ2-5	CASSAGLALETQYF	TGTGCCAGCAGCGCCGGACTAGCATTGGAGACCCAGTACTTC
NA	TRBV27	TRBD1	TRBJ2-7	CASTRTGSYEQYF	TGTGCCAGCACCCGGACAGGCTCCTACGAGCAGTACTTC
NA	TRBV5-8	TRBD1	TRBJ1-4	CASSSSGTANEKLFF	TGTGCCAGCAGCTCCTCCGGGACAGCAAATGAAAAACTGTTTTTT
once	TRBV6-2/TRBV6-3	TRBD1	TRBJ2-7	CASSHEGGQGASYEQYF	TGTGCCAGCAGCCACGAAGGAGGACAGGGGGCTTCCTACGAGCAGTACTTC
NA	TRBV29-1	NA	TRBJ1-1	CSVDGGQGAEAFF	TGCAGCGTTGACGGGGGGCAAGGGGCTGAAGCTTTCTTT
NA	TRBV7-9	NA	TRBJ1-1	CASSLVGARYTEAFF	TGTGCCAGCAGCTTAGTTGGGGCGCGGTACACTGAAGCTTTCTTT
NA	TRBV28	NA	TRBJ2-5	CASSRFGGEETQYF	TGTGCCAGCAGCCGCTTCGGGGGTGAGGAGACCCAGTACTTC
NA	TRBV5-1	NA	TRBJ2-1	CASSLGAQRYNEQFF	TGCGCCAGCAGCTTGGGGGCACAACGCTACAATGAGCAGTTCTTC
NA	TRBV3-1/TRBV3-2	TRBD2	TRBJ2-2	CASSHAGGLAGAGTGELFF	TGTGCCAGCAGCCACGCGGGTGGGCTAGCGGGAGCGGGGACCGGGGAGCTGTTTTTT
NA	TRBV14	NA	TRBJ1-6	CASSLLVYSPLHF	TGTGCCAGCAGCCTACTAGTCTATTCACCCCTCCACTTT
NA	TRBV5-1	NA	TRBJ2-3	CASSLQDTQYF	TGCGCCAGCAGCTTGCAAGATACGCAGTATTTT
NA	TRBV5-1	TRBD1	TRBJ1-2	CASSSQGAGKDYTF	TGCGCCAGCAGCTCACAGGGGGCCGGAAAAGACTACACCTTC
NA	TRBV7-2	TRBD2	TRBJ2-1	CASSSSVWAGARGEQFF	TGTGCCAGCAGCTCGTCCGTTTGGGCGGGAGCCCGGGGGGAGCAGTTCTTC
NA	TRBV24-1	TRBD1	TRBJ2-5	CATSVGTGDVETQYF	TGTGCCACCAGTGTCGGGACAGGGGACGTGGAGACCCAGTACTTC
NA	TRBV7-8	NA	TRBJ2-7	CASSLDRVESYEQYF	TGTGCCAGCAGCTTAGACAGGGTTGAATCCTACGAGCAGTACTTC
NA	TRBV24-1	TRBD1	TRBJ1-2	CATSDPTGETNYGYTF	TGTGCCACCAGTGATCCGACAGGGGAGACTAACTATGGCTACACCTTC
NA	TRBV27	NA	TRBJ2-7	CASRGLPTYEQYF	TGTGCCAGCAGAGGACTGCCAACCTACGAGCAGTACTTC
once	TRBV21-1	NA	TRBJ2-1	CASSPPGTKIYNEQFF	TGTGCCAGCAGCCCCCCTGGGACTAAAATCTACAATGAGCAGTTCTTC
NA	TRBV2	TRBD2	TRBJ2-7	CASSDGGTSHLGSYEQYF	TGTGCCAGCAGTGATGGCGGGACTAGCCACCTCGGCTCCTACGAGCAGTACTTC
NA	TRBV15	NA	TRBJ1-3	CATSREVEWPIYF	TGTGCCACCAGCAGAGAGGTTGAATGGCCCATATATTTT
NA	TRBV5-1	NA	TRBJ1-1	CASSLVRNTEAFF	TGCGCCAGCAGCTTAGTCAGGAACACTGAAGCTTTCTTT
NA	TRBV7-9	NA	TRBJ1-2	CASSLGSDGYTF	TGTGCCAGCAGCCTCGGAAGCGATGGCTACACCTTC
once	TRBV27	NA	TRBJ1-5	CASTIVGGNQPQHF	TGTGCCAGCACCATAGTGGGGGGAAATCAGCCCCAGCATTTT
NA	TRBV18	NA	TRBJ1-1	CASSTQTGNTEAFF	TGTGCCAGCTCAACCCAGACAGGGAACACTGAAGCTTTCTTT
once	TRBV7-9	NA	TRBJ2-5	CASSPQGAREETQYF	TGTGCCAGCAGCCCCCAAGGGGCGAGAGAAGAGACCCAGTACTTC
once	TRBV25-1	NA	TRBJ1-1	CASSEWGGSNTEAFF	TGTGCCAGCAGTGAATGGGGGGGGTCGAACACTGAAGCTTTCTTT
NA	TRBV19	TRBD1	TRBJ2-2	CASSTSGTGIVTGELFF	TGTGCCAGTAGTACATCCGGGACAGGGATAGTCACCGGGGAGCTGTTTTTT
NA	TRBV11-3	TRBD1	TRBJ2-7	CASSSGGQAYEQYF	TGTGCCAGCAGCTCAGGGGGCCAAGCCTACGAGCAGTACTTC
NA	TRBV28	NA	TRBJ2-1	CASSLISEYNEQFF	TGTGCCAGCAGTTTGATTAGCGAATACAATGAGCAGTTCTTC